This T cell receptor beta chain was observed in a study of shared clonotypes between healthy human individuals. Findings and caveats of the study: Only a few donors were included, so the genetic and exposure-history diversity represented was limited.

Germline CDR1 reads SEHNR; CDR2 reads FQNEAQ (reference sequence). The length of the CDR3 is 14 residues. Unmatched junction bases numbered 4, after V lost 5 bases and J lost 7 bases. Genomic DNA per cell subset filled all wells of several immunoSEQ plates. In the source study's methods: Filtering of immunoSEQ junctional sequences could not match full-length read filtering. The table came from immunoSEQ multiplex PCR; TCRdb's copy has only in-frame clones and leaves some out. V and J calls and clone size are as listed in that table; D and trimming were resolved from the DNA. The sample consists of roughly 1 million clones, around 82% of them appearing once. About this clone itself: The target antigen is unknown.

The sequence came from a man between 18 and 29 years old in good health. Some clones in this sample may be carry-over from other donors' samples. The sequencing sample was made of memory CD4+ T cells from PBMCs. Subset described: CD45RA-negative fraction. The V call is TRBV7-9, the J call TRBJ2-1; TRBD2 agrees at 11 bases. DNA for the CDR3: TGTGCCAGCAGCACAGGACTAGCGGGTAATGAGCAGTTCTTC. Translation: CASSTGLAGNEQFF.